A single count supports the clone carrying this T cell receptor (beta chain). The sample comes from a study of blood T cell repertoires in COVID-19. Study as a whole: The United States, Italy and Spain were the sources of the acute and convalescent COVID-19 samples.

Original processing methods: For nucleated cells, counts were estimated from reference gene primer amplification. TCRdb keeps only in-frame clones here, not all; method: immunoSEQ multiplex PCR. V, J and clone size are those of that table, while D and trimming were read from the DNA. The sample contains fewer than 150,000 clones, about 84% of which appear only once. Those enrolled, adults aged roughly 18 to 90 years, came from under 25 US areas. Cohort placement rested on clinical history that participants reported themselves. CDR3 size: 17 residues. V lost 0 bases, J lost 0 bases, and 4 bases stayed unmatched. Per germline, CDR1 SGHRS and CDR2 YFSETQ.

The clonotype originates from a young woman who had been exposed to COVID-19. The sample comprised PBMCs or T cells enriched from blood (not recorded which). The chain has TRBV5-1 and TRBJ2-1; 9 bases are a match to TRBD2. CDR3 sequence (DNA): TGCGCCAGCAGCTTGGTAGTAGCGGGAGTCTCCTACAATGAGCAGTTCTTC. It specifies CASSLVVAGVSYNEQFF. The full variable domain, in which reference TRBV5-1 and TRBJ2-1 provide the parts outside the CDR3, is KAGVTQTPRYLIKTRGQQVTLSCSPISGHRSVSWYQQTPGQGLQFLFEYFSETQRNKGNFPGRFSGRQFSNSRSEMNVSTLELGDSALYLCASSLVVAGVSYNEQFFGPGTRLTVL.